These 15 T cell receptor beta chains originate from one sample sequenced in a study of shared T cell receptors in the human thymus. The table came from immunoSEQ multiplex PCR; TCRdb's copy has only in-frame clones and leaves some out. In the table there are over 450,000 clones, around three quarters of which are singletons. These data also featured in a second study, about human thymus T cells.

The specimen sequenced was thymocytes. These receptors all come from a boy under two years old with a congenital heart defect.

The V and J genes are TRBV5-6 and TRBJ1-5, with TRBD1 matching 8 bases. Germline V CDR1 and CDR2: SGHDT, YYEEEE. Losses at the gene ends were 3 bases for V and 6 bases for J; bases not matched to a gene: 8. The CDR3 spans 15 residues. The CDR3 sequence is CASSSLGQGGQPQHF. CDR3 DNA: TGTGCCAGCAGCTCTCTCGGACAGGGAGGTCAGCCCCAGCATTTT.

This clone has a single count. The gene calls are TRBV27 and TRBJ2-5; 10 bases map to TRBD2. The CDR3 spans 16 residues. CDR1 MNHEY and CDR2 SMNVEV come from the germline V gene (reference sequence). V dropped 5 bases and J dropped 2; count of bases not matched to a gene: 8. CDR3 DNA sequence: TGTGCCAGCAGTAGATTCGGACTAGCGGTACAAGAGACCCAGTACTTC. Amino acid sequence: CASSRFGLAVQETQYF.

The CDR3 sequence: CASSLSGEMGEQYF. Here the CDR3 DNA reads TGTGCCAGCAGCTTATCCGGGGAGATGGGCGAGCAGTACTTC. This rearrangement joins TRBV7-6 to TRBJ2-7; D may be TRBD2 (5 bases). Trimming removed 2 bases from V and 6 bases from J, with 14 bases in between. This CDR3 spans 14 amino acids. From germline, CDR1 is SGHVS and CDR2 FNYEAQ.

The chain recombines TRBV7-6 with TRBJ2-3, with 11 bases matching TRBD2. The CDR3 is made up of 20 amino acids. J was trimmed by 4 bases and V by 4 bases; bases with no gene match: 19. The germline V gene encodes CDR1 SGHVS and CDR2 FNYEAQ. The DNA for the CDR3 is TGTGCCAGCAGCTCTCAATCTCCATCCGATAGCGGGAGGGTTGCAGATACGCAGTATTTT. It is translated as CASSSQSPSDSGRVADTQYF.

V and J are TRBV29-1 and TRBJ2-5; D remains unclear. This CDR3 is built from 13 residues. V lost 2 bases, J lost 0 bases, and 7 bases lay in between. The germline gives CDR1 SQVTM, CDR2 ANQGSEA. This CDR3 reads CSVEPQDQETQYF. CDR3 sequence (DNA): TGCAGCGTTGAACCCCAGGACCAAGAGACCCAGTACTTC.

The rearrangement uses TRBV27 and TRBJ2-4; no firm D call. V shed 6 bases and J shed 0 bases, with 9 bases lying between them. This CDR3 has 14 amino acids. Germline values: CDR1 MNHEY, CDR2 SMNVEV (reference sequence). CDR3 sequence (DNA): TGTGCCAGCAGACATCCAGTAGCCAAAAACATTCAGTACTTC. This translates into CASRHPVAKNIQYF.

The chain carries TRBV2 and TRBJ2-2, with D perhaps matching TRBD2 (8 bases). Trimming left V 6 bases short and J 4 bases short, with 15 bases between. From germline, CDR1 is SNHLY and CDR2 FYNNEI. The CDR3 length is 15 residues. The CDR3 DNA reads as TGTGCCAGCAGAGACCGGGAGGGGGCCACCGGGGAGCTGTTTTTT. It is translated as CASRDREGATGELFF.

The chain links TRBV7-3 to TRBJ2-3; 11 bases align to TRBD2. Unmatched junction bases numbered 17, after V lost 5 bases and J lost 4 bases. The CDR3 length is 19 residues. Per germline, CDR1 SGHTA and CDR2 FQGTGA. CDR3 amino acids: CASSISRWVAGGPSDTQYF. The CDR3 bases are TGTGCCAGCAGCATTAGTCGGTGGGTAGCGGGAGGGCCCTCAGATACGCAGTATTTT.

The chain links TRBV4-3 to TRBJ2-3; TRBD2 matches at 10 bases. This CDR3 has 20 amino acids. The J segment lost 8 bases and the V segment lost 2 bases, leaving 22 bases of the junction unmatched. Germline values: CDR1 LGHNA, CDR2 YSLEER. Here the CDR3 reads CASSQNVEAGGRWEYGTQYF. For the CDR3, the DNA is TGCGCCAGCAGCCAAAATGTCGAAGCGGGAGGGCGATGGGAATATGGTACGCAGTATTTT.

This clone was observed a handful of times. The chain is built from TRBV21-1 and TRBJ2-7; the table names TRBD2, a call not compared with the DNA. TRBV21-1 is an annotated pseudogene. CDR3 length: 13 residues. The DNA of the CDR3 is TGTGCCAGCAGCACGAGGGTTCACCACGAGCAGTACTTC. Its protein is CASSTRVHHEQYF.

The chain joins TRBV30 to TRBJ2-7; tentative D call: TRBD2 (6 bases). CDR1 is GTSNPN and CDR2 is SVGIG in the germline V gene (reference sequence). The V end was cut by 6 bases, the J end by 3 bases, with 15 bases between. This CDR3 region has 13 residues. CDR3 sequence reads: CACTGLSHYEQYF. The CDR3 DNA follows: TGTGCCTGTACGGGACTGAGCCACTACGAGCAGTACTTC.

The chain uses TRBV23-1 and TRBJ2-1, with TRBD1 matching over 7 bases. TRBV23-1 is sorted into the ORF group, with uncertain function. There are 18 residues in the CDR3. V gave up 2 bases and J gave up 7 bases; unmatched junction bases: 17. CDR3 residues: CASSQRGEGALWGNEQFF. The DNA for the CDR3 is TGCGCCAGCAGTCAAAGAGGCGAGGGGGCCCTTTGGGGGAATGAGCAGTTCTTC.

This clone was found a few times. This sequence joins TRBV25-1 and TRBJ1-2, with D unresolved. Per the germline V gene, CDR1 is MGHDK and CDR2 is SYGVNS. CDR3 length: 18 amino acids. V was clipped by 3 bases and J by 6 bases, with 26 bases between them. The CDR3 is CASSDSLAWAGEADGYTF. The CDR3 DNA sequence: TGTGCCAGCAGTGATTCCCTTGCATGGGCAGGTGAAGCGGATGGCTACACCTTC.

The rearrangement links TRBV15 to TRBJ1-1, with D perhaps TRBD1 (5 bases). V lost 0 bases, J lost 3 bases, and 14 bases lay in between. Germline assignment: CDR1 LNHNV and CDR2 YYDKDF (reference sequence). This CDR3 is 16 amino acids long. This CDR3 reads CATSRDWGGDYTEAFF. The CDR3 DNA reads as TGTGCCACCAGCAGAGATTGGGGGGGGGACTACACTGAAGCTTTCTTT.

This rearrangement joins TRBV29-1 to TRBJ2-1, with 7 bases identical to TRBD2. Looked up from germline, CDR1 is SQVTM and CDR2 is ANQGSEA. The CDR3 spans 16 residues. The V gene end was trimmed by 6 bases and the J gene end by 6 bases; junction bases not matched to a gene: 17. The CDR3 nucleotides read TGCAGCGTGAGGACTAGAACCAAAAAAGTCCCCAATGAGCAGTTCTTC. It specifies CSVRTRTKKVPNEQFF.